Below are 15 T cell receptor beta chains sequenced from a single sample in a study of shared clonotypes between healthy human individuals. Naive CD8 populations comprised CD45RO-negative cells positively selected for CCR7, excluding terminally differentiated effector memory CD45RA+ cells. TCRdb's copy holds only in-frame clones and misses some; the assay was immunoSEQ multiplex PCR. The table includes roughly 850,000 clones, about 96% detected once. The sample was naive CD8+ T cells sorted from blood. The receptors stem from a man under 40 in good health.

The rearrangement joins TRBV19 to TRBJ2-7; tentative D call: TRBD2 (6 bases). Looked up from germline, CDR1 is LNHDA and CDR2 is SQIVND (reference sequence). V was cut by 3 bases and J by 7 bases, with 13 bases left in between. The CDR3 loop spans 13 amino acids. CDR3 protein: CASSIGGAWEQYF. Written as DNA, the CDR3 is TGTGCCAGTAGTATCGGCGGGGCCTGGGAGCAGTACTTC.

V is TRBV9 and J is TRBJ2-3; no clear D gene. The CDR3 is 14 amino acids. The germline V gene has CDR1 SGDLS and CDR2 YYNGEE. V lost 2 bases to trimming and J lost 0 bases, with 7 bases between them. CDR3 bases: TGTGCCAGCAGCGTCAGTCACAGCACAGATACGCAGTATTTT. Its protein product is CASSVSHSTDTQYF.

CDR3 sequence (DNA): TGTGCCAGTAGTACAACTAGCGGGAACTACAATGAGCAGTTCTTC. Translation: CASSTTSGNYNEQFF. This chain connects TRBV19 to TRBJ2-1; 10 nucleotides match TRBD2. The CDR3 covers 15 residues. V lost 4 bases to trimming and J lost 3 bases; unmatched junction nucleotides: 3. Germline CDR1 reads LNHDA; CDR2 reads SQIVND (reference sequence).

This chain links TRBV7-2 with TRBJ2-3; 9 bases are shared with TRBD1. The CDR3 extends over 15 amino acids. J lost 1 base, V lost 7 bases, and 6 bases had no gene match. Germline V gives CDR1 SGHTA, CDR2 FQGNSA. CDR3 residues: CASTGGQGRTDTQYF. CDR3 bases: TGTGCCAGCACCGGGGGACAGGGCCGCACAGATACGCAGTATTTT.

The chain has TRBV5-1 and TRBJ2-5; TRBD1 aligns across 10 bases. The V gene's germline CDR1 is SGHRS and CDR2 YFSETQ. V shed 4 bases, J shed 5 bases, and the junction held 8 bases outside the gene matches. CDR3 size: 15 residues. CDR3 coding DNA: TGCGCCAGCAGCACCCGACAGGGGGCGGGGGAGACCCAGTACTTC. This gives the protein CASSTRQGAGETQYF.

Remarks on this clone: The sample carries other DNA sequences with the same CDR3. The chain combines TRBV5-1 with TRBJ2-7; D could derive from TRBD1 or TRBD2 (6 bases each). V lost 0 bases to trimming and J lost 2 bases, with 9 bases between them. This CDR3 has 14 residues. Germline CDR1 is SGHRS and CDR2 is YFSETQ. Here the CDR3 reads CASSLEGGAYEQYF. For the CDR3, the DNA is TGCGCCAGCAGCTTGGAGGGGGGAGCCTACGAGCAGTACTTC.

The chain combines TRBV2 with TRBJ2-3, with D possibly TRBD2 on 5 matching bases. Germline lookup yields CDR1 SNHLY and CDR2 FYNNEI. Deletions cut 7 bases from V and 2 bases from J, with 10 bases between. This CDR3 has 13 amino acids. The CDR3 DNA sequence: TGTGCCAGCACCAGACTACACACAGATACGCAGTATTTT. Translating it yields CASTRLHTDTQYF. The full variable domain, its missing parts supplied by reference TRBV2 and TRBJ2-3, is EPEVTQTPSHQVTQMGQEVILRCVPISNHLYFYWYRQILGQKVEFLVSFYNNEISEKSEIFDDQFSVERPDGSNFTLKIRSTKLEDSAMYFCASTRLHTDTQYFGPGTRLTVL.

The V and J genes are TRBV7-8 and TRBJ2-2, with a tentative D call TRBD2 (5 bases). The germline V gene encodes CDR1 SGHVS and CDR2 FQNEAQ. The CDR3 sequence is 12 residues long. V was clipped by 10 bases and J by 5 bases, with 11 bases between them. CDR3 in amino acids: CAISGKTGELFF. The CDR3 DNA is TGTGCCATCTCCGGGAAAACCGGGGAGCTGTTTTTT.

CDR3 in DNA: TGTGCCAGCAGTTTGAGCAAGGACTACGAGCAGTACTTC. This sequence encodes CASSLSKDYEQYF. The V and J genes are TRBV27 and TRBJ2-7; D uncertain. V was trimmed by 3 bases and J by 3 bases, leaving 9 bases between them. Per germline, CDR1 MNHEY and CDR2 SMNVEV (reference sequence). The CDR3 covers 13 residues.

The chain has TRBV7-6 and TRBJ2-7; D might be TRBD1 or TRBD2, each matching 5 bases. CDR1 and CDR2 (germline): SGHVS, FNYEAQ. The CDR3 consists of 13 residues. Between the trimmed V and J ends, which lost 8 bases and 7 bases, there was a span of 18 bases. CDR3 nucleotides: TGTGCCAGCGGGGCGATGGGGAGTCTGGAGCAGTACTTC. It specifies CASGAMGSLEQYF.

As to this clone: At one of its ends the junction is not consistent with the germline gene, which may arise from a read error. V and J are TRBV11-2 and TRBJ2-6, with D perhaps matching TRBD1 (7 bases). This CDR3 comprises 15 residues. CDR1 is SGHAT and CDR2 is FQNNGV in the germline V gene. DNA for the CDR3: TGTGCCAGCAGCGAGGTTTTCAGGGGGGCCAACGTCCCGACTTTC. Translating it yields CASSEVFRGANVPTF.

The CDR3 sequence is CASTWTGTAYEQYF. The CDR3 nucleotides are TGTGCCAGCACTTGGACAGGTACCGCCTACGAGCAGTACTTC. The chain joins TRBV2 to TRBJ2-7, with 7 bases identical to TRBD1. The V and J ends lost 7 bases and 2 bases, in that order; junction bases with no gene match: 8. Per the germline V gene, CDR1 is SNHLY and CDR2 is FYNNEI. The CDR3 is made up of 14 amino acids.

The chain is built from TRBV5-1 and TRBJ2-3; TRBD2 matches 14 bases. CDR3 length: 16 amino acids. Germline lookup yields CDR1 SGHRS and CDR2 YFSETQ. Trimming removed 5 bases from V and 5 bases from J; junction bases left unmatched: 7. Here the CDR3 DNA reads TGCGCCAGCAGTTATGCGGGGACTAGCGGGAGAGATACGCAGTATTTT. It specifies CASSYAGTSGRDTQYF.

The V and J genes are TRBV13 and TRBJ1-1; D not certain. V gave up 0 bases and J gave up 1 base, with 6 bases separating them. In germline, CDR1 is PRHDT, CDR2 FYEKMQ (reference sequence). There are 14 residues in the CDR3. The DNA for the CDR3 is TGTGCCAGCAGCTTAGGGGTGGGGAACACTGAAGCTTTCTTT. The encoded protein is CASSLGVGNTEAFF.

The chain recombines TRBV7-9 with TRBJ2-1, with 8 bases lining up with TRBD1. The junction had 15 bases not matched to a gene; V was cut back by 3 bases and J by 8 bases. Per germline, CDR1 SEHNR and CDR2 FQNEAQ (reference sequence). The CDR3 has 17 residues. CDR3 nucleotide sequence: TGTGCCAGCAGCTTTGGGCTCCCGGACAGGGAGGTGTATGAGCAGTTCTTC. It is translated as CASSFGLPDREVYEQFF.